The clone carrying this T cell receptor (beta chain) was observed a few times. Its antigen is undetermined. Clones were read by immunoSEQ multiplex PCR, and TCRdb kept only the in-frame ones, dropping some. The table records around 50,000 clones, roughly 93% of them present only once. This sample was taken from a study of T cells after posttransplantation cyclophosphamide. General study findings and limits: Donor-recipient repertoire similarity was low at 1-2 months, rising over year one. TRB overlap between skin or GI tissue T cells and blood was limited. TRB clonality was highly associated with recipient CMV seropositivity and reactivation.

The CDR3 sequence is 15 residues long. Germline CDR1 is SNHLY and CDR2 is FYNNEI. V lost 7 bases to trimming and J lost 8 bases; unmatched junction nucleotides: 10. Material for sequencing was PBMCs. The chain recombines TRBV2 with TRBJ2-1; 11 nucleotides agree with TRBD2. This TCR was sampled from a woman in her forties or fifties in good health and a related stem cell transplant donor. As DNA, the CDR3 is TGTGCCAGCAACGTCGCACCGGGACTAGCGGATGAGCAGTTCTTC. This translates into CASNVAPGLADEQFF.